Below, one T cell receptor beta chain is given with its context. The target antigen is unknown. The data originate from a study of CD8 T cells in ankylosing spondylitis. Study conclusions and caveats: Ankylosing spondylitis blood appeared to be characterized by a TCR beta motif of roughly eight highly homologous variants. The study looked at matched synovial fluid samples from ankylosing spondylitis patients. Disease-linked clones were reported to be significantly enriched there.

Quantitative 5'-RACE with molecular barcodes was used to make the TCR beta libraries. Each CDR3 protein gets one entry after TCRdb re-called the 5' RACE reads with MiXCR. The repertoire holds 670,000 or so distinct CDR3 sequences, with 15% to 20% as singletons. CDR1 is MNHEY, CDR2 SMNVEV, per germline (reference sequence). There are 11 residues in the CDR3. The ends were cut back, 5 bases at V and 11 bases at J, with 12 bases in the middle. The specimen sequenced was blood, either unsorted or a sorted T cell fraction (not recorded which). J is TRBJ1-1 and V is TRBV27; a weak D match, TRBD1 (5 bases). This receptor was identified in a male donor with ankylosing spondylitis. This chain's CDR3 is CASSRSGAAFF. The CDR3 DNA follows: TGTGCCAGCAGTAGATCCGGGGCGGCTTTCTTT.